The 2 T cell receptor beta chains below come from one sample, sequenced in a study of T cells in Graves' hyperthyroidism and ophthalmopathy. The source material, RNA transcripts, was used to amplify TCR beta CDR3 regions. TCR CDR3 regions were first amplified by RT-PCR with HTBI primers. TCRdb used MiXCR to reprocess the multiplex PCR reads, holding one entry per CDR3 protein. The sample shows roughly 350,000 distinct CDR3 sequences, around 13% of them seen only once. Sequencing input: blood. The source is a woman in her 30s with Graves' hyperthyroidism.

This clonotype has ten or more counts. The chain combines TRBV6-1 with TRBJ1-1; unclear D gene. This CDR3 has 12 residues. CDR1 and CDR2 (germline): MNHNS, SASEGT. V lost 2 bases to trimming and J lost 9 bases, with 10 bases between them. CDR3 amino acids: CASSETEIQAFF. CDR3 DNA sequence: TGTGCCAGCAGTGAAACAGAGATCCAAGCTTTCTTT.

Worth noting for this clonotype: A much larger clone lies a single base off, so this may be a read error. This rearrangement joins TRBV7-2 to TRBJ1-2; 10 nucleotides line up with TRBD1. The V segment lost 8 bases and the J segment 7 bases; nucleotides outside the gene matches: 16. In germline, CDR1 is SGHTA, CDR2 FQGNSA. The CDR3 covers 16 residues. For the CDR3, the DNA is TGTGCCAGCGGCCTAGAGGGAGGACAGGGGGGATCTGGCTACACCTTC. Protein sequence: CASGLEGGQGGSGYTF.